The 27 T cell receptor beta chains below all came from one sample that was sequenced in a study of PD-1 blockade in classical Hodgkin lymphoma. Profiled with immunoSEQ multiplex PCR; TCRdb holds only in-frame clones, not every one. Counted here are tens of thousands of clones, more than 65% occurring once; the ten biggest clones make up 16%. All patients experienced relapse after autologous stem cell transplantation, and brentuximab vedotin exposure was variable. The sequenced sample was peripheral blood mononuclear cells (PBMCs), obtained at baseline. The source of these receptors is a human donor with classical Hodgkin lymphoma.

The chain joins TRBV19 to TRBJ2-1; 10 bases align to TRBD1. Germline CDR1 and CDR2: LNHDA and SQIVND (reference sequence). There are 13 residues in the CDR3. The trim removed 7 bases at V and 13 bases at J, leaving 10 bases unmatched. The DNA for the CDR3 is TGTGCCAGTAAAGACAGGGGGCTCGACCACCAGTTCTTC. Its protein product is CASKDRGLDHQFF.

This clone has only one observation. This chain joins TRBV11-3 and TRBJ2-7, with 13 bases lining up with TRBD2. The CDR3 consists of 18 residues. Trimming took 6 bases from V and 2 from J; bases not matched to a gene: 13. The germline CDR1 and CDR2 sequences are SGHNT and YENEEA. The CDR3: CASSLFGTSGNHPYEQYF. CDR3 DNA: TGTGCCAGCAGTCTCTTTGGGACTAGCGGGAACCATCCCTACGAGCAGTACTTC. Full variable domain (rest looked up from reference TRBV11-3 and TRBJ2-7): EAGVVQSPRYKIIEKKQPVAFWCNPISGHNTLYWYLQNLGQGPELLIRYENEEAVDDSQLPKDRFSAERLKGVDSTLKIQPAELGDSAVYLCASSLFGTSGNHPYEQYFGPGTRLTVT.

In this sample, this clone turned up once. The chain links TRBV5-8 to TRBJ2-3; D unresolved. The CDR3 contains 14 residues. The germline V gene encodes CDR1 SGHTS and CDR2 YDEGEE. V lost 3 bases, J lost 5 bases, and 13 bases lay in between. As DNA, the CDR3 is TGTGCCAGCAGCTGGGAACTGCTGGGAGATACGCAGTATTTT. Encoded protein: CASSWELLGDTQYF.

This rearrangement joins TRBV7-3 to TRBJ2-7; the match to TRBD1 covers 10 bases. Germline CDR1 and CDR2: SGHTA and FQGTGA. The CDR3 covers 14 residues. Losses at the gene ends were 5 bases for V and 4 bases for J; bases not matched to a gene: 5. CDR3 residues: CASSPTGQGYEQYF. As DNA, the CDR3 is TGTGCCAGCAGCCCCACGGGACAGGGGTACGAGCAGTACTTC.

The gene calls are TRBV6-5 and TRBJ1-3; D unclear. Germline V CDR1 and CDR2: MNHEY, SVGAGI. V gave up 5 bases and J gave up 8 bases, with 10 bases separating them. The CDR3 consists of 12 residues. CDR3 nucleotide sequence: TGTGCCAGCAGTCCGGGGTGGGACACCATATATTTT. Translating gives CASSPGWDTIYF.

V and J are TRBV5-5 and TRBJ1-1; unclear D gene. V lost 2 bases to trimming and J lost 5 bases, with 13 bases between them. This CDR3 comprises 14 residues. Per the germline V gene, CDR1 is SGHKS and CDR2 is YYEKEE (reference sequence). The chain's CDR3 is CASSFWRVSTEAFF. The CDR3 region has the DNA TGTGCCAGCAGCTTTTGGCGGGTCTCGACTGAAGCTTTCTTT.

The V and J genes are TRBV11-3 and TRBJ2-1, with unresolved D. Germline CDR1 and CDR2: SGHNT and YENEEA. The CDR3 extends over 13 amino acids. V shed 1 base and J shed 9 bases, with 10 bases lying between them. The CDR3 nucleotides read TGTGCCAGCAGCTTAGTTGGTGTACCTGAGCAGTTCTTC. Protein product: CASSLVGVPEQFF.

This clone was seen a few times. The chain links TRBV9 to TRBJ1-1, with no clear D. Germline V gene sequence: CDR1 SGDLS, CDR2 YYNGEE. The CDR3 runs to 14 residues. V lost 0 bases and J lost 0, with 6 bases in between. The CDR3 DNA sequence: TGTGCCAGCAGCGTAGAACAGTTGAACACTGAAGCTTTCTTT. This encodes CASSVEQLNTEAFF.

V gene TRBV6-6 combines with J gene TRBJ2-3, with D maybe TRBD2 (6 bases). The CDR3 extends over 16 amino acids. Germline V gives CDR1 MNHNY, CDR2 SVGAGI (reference sequence). V lost 3 bases and J 0 bases, leaving 13 bases between the germline ends. CDR3 nucleotides: TGTGCCAGCAGTTATTCCGGGACTCCTAGCACAGATACGCAGTATTTT. It encodes CASSYSGTPSTDTQYF.

The rearrangement uses TRBV5-1 and TRBJ2-3; TRBD2 agrees at 8 bases. Trimming removed 3 bases from V and 4 bases from J; junction bases left unmatched: 7. Germline V lookup: CDR1 SGHRS, CDR2 YFSETQ. The CDR3 spans 15 residues. CDR3 nucleotide sequence: TGCGCCAGCAGCTCCCCGGGACTAGAGTCAGATACGCAGTATTTT. This translates into CASSSPGLESDTQYF.

The rearrangement joins TRBV20-1 to TRBJ2-3; the D is unclear. This CDR3 has 11 residues. The V gene's germline CDR1 is DFQATT and CDR2 SNEGSKA (reference sequence). V lost 4 bases and J lost 4, with 6 bases in between. The CDR3 nucleotides read TGCAGTGCTACAATGTCAGATACGCAGTATTTT. It encodes CSATMSDTQYF.

The chain has TRBV7-2 and TRBJ1-2, with 9 nucleotides matching TRBD1. The CDR3 runs 13 residues. CDR1 is SGHTA and CDR2 is FQGNSA in the germline V gene. The V segment lost 7 bases and the J segment 8 bases; nucleotides outside the gene matches: 8. This chain's CDR3 is CASTRQGVKGYTF. Written as DNA, the CDR3 is TGTGCCAGCACCCGACAGGGGGTAAAGGGCTACACCTTC.

This clone occurred once. The rearrangement uses TRBV5-8 and TRBJ1-5; tentative D call: TRBD1 (6 bases). Germline V lookup: CDR1 SGHTS, CDR2 YDEGEE. The CDR3 sequence is 14 residues long. V was trimmed by 4 bases and J by 7 bases, leaving 15 bases between them. This CDR3 is CASSPPVGGQPQHF. The CDR3 coding sequence is TGTGCCAGCAGCCCTCCGGTGGGGGGCCAGCCCCAGCATTTT. Together with reference TRBV5-8 and TRBJ1-5, the CDR3 gives the full variable domain: EAGVTQSPTHLIKTRGQQATLRCSPISGHTSVYWYQQALGLGLQFLLWYDEGEERNRGNFPPRFSGRQFPNYSSELNVNALELEDSALYLCASSPPVGGQPQHFGDGTRLSIL.

This sequence joins TRBV2 and TRBJ2-7; D uncertain. This CDR3 has 13 residues. The ends were cut back, 9 bases at V and 3 bases at J, with 15 bases in the middle. CDR1 is SNHLY and CDR2 is FYNNEI in the germline V gene. CDR3 coding DNA: TGTGCCAGTAAACTTAGCTACAACTACGAGCAGTACGTC. Translating gives CASKLSYNYEQYV.

This clone is a singleton in its sample. This chain links TRBV14 with TRBJ2-4; D is unresolved. V was clipped by 1 base and J by 8 bases, with 9 bases between them. The CDR3 totals 13 residues. The V gene's germline CDR1 is SGHDN and CDR2 FVKESK. The CDR3 region has the DNA TGTGCCAGCAGCCAAGCCGGAAGGGACATTCAGTACTTC. It codes for CASSQAGRDIQYF.

This chain joins TRBV7-2 and TRBJ1-2; perhaps TRBD1 as D (6 bases). The germline V and J ends were trimmed by 5 bases and 6 bases, with 13 bases remaining between them. The CDR3 is 13 residues long. Germline V gene data show CDR1 as SGHTA and CDR2 as FQGNSA. In DNA form, the CDR3 reads TGTGCCAGCAGCCTGGACAGTTCGCATGGCTACACCTTC. Its protein product is CASSLDSSHGYTF.

This clone was seen just once. The chain combines TRBV4-3 with TRBJ2-3; 13 positions agree with TRBD2. This CDR3 region has 19 residues. V lost 1 base and J lost 2; bases outside the gene matches: 9. The germline gives CDR1 LGHNA, CDR2 YSLEER. CDR3 in amino acids: CASSQAPGLAGWNTDTQYF. The CDR3 DNA reads as TGCGCCAGCAGCCAAGCCCCGGGACTAGCGGGGTGGAACACAGATACGCAGTATTTT.

This clone was observed a few times. The gene calls are TRBV4-3 and TRBJ1-5; 8 nucleotides align to TRBD1. V was pared by 0 bases and J by 6 bases, with 7 bases of the junction left unmatched. The CDR3 is made up of 16 amino acids. CDR1 and CDR2 from the germline V gene are LGHNA and YSLEER. CDR3 bases: TGCGCCAGCAGCCAAGACAGGACAGGGACGGGTCAGCCCCAGCATTTT. Its protein product is CASSQDRTGTGQPQHF.

The chain links TRBV5-1 to TRBJ2-2; TRBD2 matches at 9 bases. CDR1 SGHRS and CDR2 YFSETQ come from the germline V gene. Trimming removed 4 bases from V and 7 bases from J; junction bases left unmatched: 11. The CDR3 has 16 amino acids. As DNA, the CDR3 is TGCGCCAGCAGCGCTACCCCGCTAGCGGGAATCGGGGAGCTGTTTTTT. It is translated as CASSATPLAGIGELFF. Looking up the rest from reference TRBV5-1 and TRBJ2-2 gives the full variable domain: KAGVTQTPRYLIKTRGQQVTLSCSPISGHRSVSWYQQTPGQGLQFLFEYFSETQRNKGNFPGRFSGRQFSNSRSEMNVSTLELGDSALYLCASSATPLAGIGELFFGEGSRLTVL.

This clone was seen a handful of times. V usage is TRBV6-6 and J usage is TRBJ2-1; no clear D gene. Germline CDR1 reads MNHNY; CDR2 reads SVGAGI (reference sequence). The germline V and J ends were trimmed by 4 bases and 6 bases, with 7 bases remaining between them. This CDR3 has 12 residues. The CDR3 loop is CASSFSSNEQFF. DNA of the CDR3: TGTGCCAGCAGTTTCAGTAGCAATGAGCAGTTCTTC.

The chain combines TRBV7-9 with TRBJ2-7; 8 positions agree with TRBD2. Germline V lookup: CDR1 SEHNR, CDR2 FQNEAQ (reference sequence). The CDR3 consists of 15 residues. V shed 1 base, J shed 7 bases, and the junction held 9 bases outside the gene matches. The DNA for the CDR3 is TGTGCCAGCAGCTTAGGGTCAGCGGGAGAGAGGGAGCAGTACGTC. This encodes CASSLGSAGEREQYV.

The chain joins TRBV11-3 to TRBJ2-6; no definite D call. Trimming shortened V by 5 bases and J by 0 bases, and 14 bases separated the two germline ends. Germline V CDR1 and CDR2: SGHNT, YENEEA. This CDR3 has 17 residues. The CDR3 region has the DNA TGTGCCAGCAGCCCGCTGGATCAATTCTCTGGGGCCAACGTCCTGACTTTC. It encodes CASSPLDQFSGANVLTF.

This chain joins TRBV16 and TRBJ1-2, with D tentatively TRBD1 (6 bases). V lost 3 bases and J 1 base, leaving 12 bases between the germline ends. This CDR3 has 15 residues. Germline CDR1 reads KGHSY; CDR2 reads FQNENV. The CDR3 DNA follows: TGTGCCAGCAGCCAGCGGCAGGGGCTTAACTATGGCTACACCTTC. Translation: CASSQRQGLNYGYTF.

J is TRBJ1-1 and V is TRBV23-1; unclear D gene. TRBV23-1 is flagged as an ORF with uncertain function. The CDR3 is 15 amino acids. Trimming took off 0 bases at V and 1 base at J, with 9 bases between the two ends. CDR3 in amino acids: CASSQSRVPNTEAFF. The CDR3 nucleotides read TGCGCCAGCAGTCAATCGCGGGTACCGAACACTGAAGCTTTCTTT.

This clone was seen once. At one of its ends the junction is not consistent with the germline gene, which may arise from a read error. This chain links TRBV29-1 with TRBJ2-1; D is uncertain. Germline V gene data show CDR1 as SQVTM and CDR2 as ANQGSEA. The CDR3 runs 11 residues. The CDR3 DNA follows: TGCAGCCTTGAACCCGACAATGAGCAGTTCTTC. Translated, it gives CSLEPDNEQFF.

The chain recombines TRBV6-4 with TRBJ2-2; D is undetermined. Trimming left V 0 bases short and J 5 bases short, with 7 bases between. CDR3 size: 14 residues. Germline values: CDR1 MRHNA, CDR2 SNTAGT. The CDR3 DNA is TGTGCCAGCAGTGACTCGCAGGAAACCGGGGAGCTGTTTTTT. It specifies CASSDSQETGELFF.

The V and J genes are TRBV9 and TRBJ2-5; 7 bases map to TRBD1. The germline V gene has CDR1 SGDLS and CDR2 YYNGEE. J gave up 2 bases and V 2 bases, and 3 bases lay outside the gene matches. The CDR3 has 14 residues. CDR3 in amino acids: CASSVRQGQETQYF. The DNA for the CDR3 is TGTGCCAGCAGCGTGAGACAGGGACAAGAGACCCAGTACTTC.